This is a list of T cell receptor beta chains from one sample in a study of blood T cells in healthy people across ages. TCRdb reprocessed the 5' RACE reads via MiXCR and lists one record per CDR3 protein. The sample consists of about 570,000 distinct CDR3 sequences, 27% of them appearing once. Sample: blood. Every receptor here comes from a woman in her seventies in good health. CDR3s include the opening cysteine and the closing phenylalanine or tryptophan. D genes are given only for firm matches. Clone size appears in some rows only: once, few, many, or a class for an expanded clone.

TRBJ1-2 TRBV4-2 . few TGTGCCAGCAGCCAAGCGGGAGGGTTGGAAGGCTACACCTTC CASSQAGGLEGYTF
TRBJ1-4 TRBV2 . few TGTGCCAGCAGGAGAAGCCAAACAACCAAGGAAAAACTGTTTTTT CASRRSQTTKEKLFF
TRBJ2-3 TRBV12-3/TRBV12-4 TRBD1 . TGTGCCAGCAGCTCTTATTTGGGGACAGTCACAGATACGCAGTATTTT CASSSYLGTVTDTQYF
TRBJ2-7 TRBV29-1 TRBD1 . TGCAGCGTCCGACAGGGCTCCTACGAGCAGTACTTC CSVRQGSYEQYF
TRBJ2-2 TRBV29-1 . few TGCAGCGTTGATGGGGATCGTGACACCGGGGAGCTGTTTTTT CSVDGDRDTGELFF
TRBJ1-1 TRBV5-1 TRBD1 . TGCGCCAGCAGCTTGACCGGGACAGGGGGGGCTTTCTTT CASSLTGTGGAFF
TRBJ1-4 TRBV7-2 TRBD1 few TGTGCCAGCAACCTACAGGGGCTTCATAATGAAAAACTGTTTTTT CASNLQGLHNEKLFF
TRBJ1-2 TRBV13 . once TGTGCCAGCAGCTTAGGAGGGACACCATTCTGTGGCTACACCTTC CASSLGGTPFCGYTF
TRBJ2-1 TRBV20-1 . . TGCAGTGCTTGGGGGGCCTTTGGGGAGCGTGGGTTCTTC CSAWGAFGERGFF
TRBJ1-2 TRBV4-2 . . TGTGCCAGCGGCCAAGCGAGCAGAACCAACTATGGCTACACCTTC CASGQASRTNYGYTF
TRBJ2-5 TRBV6-2/TRBV6-3 . few TGTGCCAGCAGTTCCTCCGGGACTCGGCGGGAGACCCAGTACTTC CASSSSGTRRETQYF
TRBJ2-2 TRBV12-5 . few TGTGCTAGTGGTTGGGGGCGGGACGTGAACACCGGGGAGCTGTTTTTT CASGWGRDVNTGELFF
TRBJ1-2 TRBV2 TRBD1 . TGTGCCAGCAGCTCCTTGGGACAGGGCTATGGCTACACCTTC CASSSLGQGYGYTF
TRBJ1-6 TRBV24-1 . . TGTGCCACTACGGACGGTAGCTCCTATAATTCACCCCTCCACTTT CATTDGSSYNSPLHF
TRBJ1-2 TRBV12-3/TRBV12-4 . many TGTGCCACATCGTGGGGGTATGGCTACACCTTC CATSWGYGYTF
TRBJ2-7 TRBV6-9 . . TGTGCCAGCGTCGTGTGGTTTCCCTACGAGCAGTACTTC CASVVWFPYEQYF
TRBJ1-2 TRBV9 . few TGTGCCAGCAGCGGCGGAGGTAACTATGGCTACACCTTC CASSGGGNYGYTF
TRBJ2-7 TRBV3-1 TRBD2 . TGTGCCAGCAGCCCGTTACTAGCGGATTTCTACGAGCAGTACTTC CASSPLLADFYEQYF
TRBJ2-7 TRBV10-3 . . TGTGCCATCAGTGGCCCGCCCTTGGCCCTGGAGCAGTACTTC CAISGPPLALEQYF
TRBJ2-4 TRBV6-6 TRBD2 . TGTGCCAGCAGTACACGGGGGGGCCCCATTCAGTACTTC CASSTRGGPIQYF
TRBJ2-1 TRBV11-1 TRBD2 many TGTGCCAGCAAAACGGCGGGGGGCCACTCCTACAATGAGCAGTTCTTC CASKTAGGHSYNEQFF
TRBJ2-6 TRBV4-3 . . TGCGCCAGCAGCCAAGATTTCCCGGCCTCTGGGGCCAACGTCCTGACTTTC CASSQDFPASGANVLTF
TRBJ2-5 TRBV5-1 . . TGCGCCAGCAGCTCCTTGGCGGGAAGGACAGAGACCCAGTACTTC CASSSLAGRTETQYF
TRBJ1-5 TRBV4-1 TRBD1 few TGCGCCAGCAGCCAAACGGGACAGCCCAATCAGCCCCAGCATTTT CASSQTGQPNQPQHF
TRBJ1-2 TRBV4-1 . few TGCGCCAGCAGCCCCGCTCCTCAGGGAGAGAGCTTGAAGGGCTACACCTTC CASSPAPQGESLKGYTF
TRBJ2-3 TRBV7-2 . few TGTGCCAGCAGCTTGTCTAGCGGCACAGATACGCAGTATTTT CASSLSSGTDTQYF
TRBJ2-1 TRBV7-9 . few TGTGCCAGCAGCCCCGAGGGGGGTGAGCAGTTCTTC CASSPEGGEQFF
TRBJ1-6 TRBV7-2 . . TGTGCCAGCAGCCCAAGTGGCCGGACACCCCTCCACTTT CASSPSGRTPLHF
TRBJ1-1 TRBV3-1 TRBD1 . TGTGCCAGCAGCCCCCCGACAGGGGTAGAGGAAGCTTTCTTT CASSPPTGVEEAFF
TRBJ2-2 TRBV28 TRBD2 . TGTGCCAGCTTAGAATGGAGCGGGGCGAACACCGGGGAGCTGTTTTTT CASLEWSGANTGELFF
TRBJ2-1 TRBV4-3 TRBD2 few TGCGCCAGCAGCCGCTTTAGCGGGGTAAACTACAATGAGCAGTTCTTC CASSRFSGVNYNEQFF
TRBJ2-5 TRBV29-1 TRBD1 . TGCAGCGTTTTTACAGGGGAAGAGACCCAGTACTTC CSVFTGEETQYF
TRBJ2-2 TRBV29-1 . . TGCAGCGTCGCAGAACCGGTCCCGAACACCGGGGAGCTGTTTTTT CSVAEPVPNTGELFF
TRBJ2-3 TRBV4-3 TRBD2 few TGCGCCAGCAGCCAAGTAACTGGGCAGGCCGGGGGGTCAGATACGCAGTATTTT CASSQVTGQAGGSDTQYF
TRBJ2-5 TRBV7-8 . . TGTGCCAGCAGCTTAGAGGTTCTGGGAGAGACCCAGTACTTC CASSLEVLGETQYF
TRBJ1-2 TRBV2 . . TGTGCCAGCAGTGGAGGGCGGCCCAACTATGGCTACACCTTC CASSGGRPNYGYTF
TRBJ2-5 TRBV4-2 . . TGTGCCTGCAGCCAAGTTTATTCACTAGCAAGGGAGACCCAGTACTTC CACSQVYSLARETQYF
TRBJ2-7 TRBV7-9 TRBD2 . TGTGCCAGCCTGCTTAGCGGGGGGTACTACGAGCAGTACTTC CASLLSGGYYEQYF